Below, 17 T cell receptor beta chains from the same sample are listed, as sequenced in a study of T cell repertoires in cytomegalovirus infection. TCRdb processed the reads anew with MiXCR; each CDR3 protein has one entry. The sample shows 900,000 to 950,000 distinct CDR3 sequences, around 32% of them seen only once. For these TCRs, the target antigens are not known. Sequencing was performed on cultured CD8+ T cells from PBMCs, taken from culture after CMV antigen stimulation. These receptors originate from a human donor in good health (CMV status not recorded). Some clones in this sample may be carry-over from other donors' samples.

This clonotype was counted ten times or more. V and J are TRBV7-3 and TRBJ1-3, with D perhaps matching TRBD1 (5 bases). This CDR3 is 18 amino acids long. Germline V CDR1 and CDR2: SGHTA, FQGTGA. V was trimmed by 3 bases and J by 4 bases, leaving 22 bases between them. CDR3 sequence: CASSFLGLIELSGNTIYF. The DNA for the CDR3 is TGTGCCAGCAGCTTCTTGGGGCTCATAGAACTCTCCGGAAACACCATATATTTT.

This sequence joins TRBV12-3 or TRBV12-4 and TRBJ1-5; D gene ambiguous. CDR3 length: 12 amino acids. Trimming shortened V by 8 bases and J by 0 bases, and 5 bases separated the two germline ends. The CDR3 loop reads CASQYSNQPQHF. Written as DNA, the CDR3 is TGTGCCAGCCAGTATAGCAATCAGCCCCAGCATTTT.

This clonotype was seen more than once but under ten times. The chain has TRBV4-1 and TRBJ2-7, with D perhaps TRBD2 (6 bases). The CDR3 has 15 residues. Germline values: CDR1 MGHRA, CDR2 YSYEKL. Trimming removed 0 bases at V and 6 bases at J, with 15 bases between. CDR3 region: CASSQDIRGYSEQYV. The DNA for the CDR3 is TGCGCCAGCAGCCAAGATATTCGGGGGTACTCCGAGCAGTACGTC.

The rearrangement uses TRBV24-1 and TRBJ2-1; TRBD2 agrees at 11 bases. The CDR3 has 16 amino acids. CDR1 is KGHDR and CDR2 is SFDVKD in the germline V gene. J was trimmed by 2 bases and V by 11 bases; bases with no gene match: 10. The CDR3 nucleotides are TGTGCCAGTAAAGGACTAGCGGGTGGGCCCTACAATGAGCAGTTCTTC. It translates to CASKGLAGGPYNEQFF.

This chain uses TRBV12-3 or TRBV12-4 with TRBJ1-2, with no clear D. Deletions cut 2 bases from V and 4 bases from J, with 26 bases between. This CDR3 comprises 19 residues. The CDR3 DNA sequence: TGTGCCAGCAGTTTAATCTATAGGGATGGGAATCGGCGGGGCTATGGCTACACCTTC. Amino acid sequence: CASSLIYRDGNRRGYGYTF.

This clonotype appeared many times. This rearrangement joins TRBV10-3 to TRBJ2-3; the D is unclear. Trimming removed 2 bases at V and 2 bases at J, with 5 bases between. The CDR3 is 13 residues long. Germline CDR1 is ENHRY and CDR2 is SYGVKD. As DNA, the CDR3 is TGTGCCATCAGTGAGGGCCCCACAGATACGCAGTATTTT. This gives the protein CAISEGPTDTQYF.

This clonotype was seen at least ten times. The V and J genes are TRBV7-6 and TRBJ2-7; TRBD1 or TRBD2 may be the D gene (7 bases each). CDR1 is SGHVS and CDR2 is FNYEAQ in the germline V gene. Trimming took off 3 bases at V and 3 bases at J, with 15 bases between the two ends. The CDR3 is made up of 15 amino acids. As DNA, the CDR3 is TGTGCCAGCAGCTTTCGACAGGGAGGGCACTACGAGCAGTACGTC. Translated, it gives CASSFRQGGHYEQYV.

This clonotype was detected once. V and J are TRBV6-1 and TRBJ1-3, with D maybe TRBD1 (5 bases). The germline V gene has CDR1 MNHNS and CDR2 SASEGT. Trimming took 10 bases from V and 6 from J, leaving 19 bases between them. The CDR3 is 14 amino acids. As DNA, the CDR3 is TGTGCCATTCTCCTAGGGGAGGTCGAAAACACCATATATTTT. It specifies CAILLGEVENTIYF.

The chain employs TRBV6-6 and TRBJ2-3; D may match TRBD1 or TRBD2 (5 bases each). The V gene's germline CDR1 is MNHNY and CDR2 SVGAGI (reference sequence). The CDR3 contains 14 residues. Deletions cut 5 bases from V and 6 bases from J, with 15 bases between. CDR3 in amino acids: CASSAGGRGDTQYF. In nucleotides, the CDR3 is TGTGCCAGCAGTGCTGGGGGTCGCGGGGATACGCAGTATTTT.

CDR3 residues: CASSLTTGSSQPQHF. CDR3 nucleotide sequence: TGCGCCAGCAGCTTAACTACAGGGAGTAGTCAGCCCCAGCATTTT. The V gene is TRBV5-1, the J gene TRBJ1-5; tentatively, D is TRBD1 (6 bases). Deletions cut 2 bases from V and 6 bases from J, with 15 bases between. CDR3 length: 15 amino acids. Germline-derived CDR1 and CDR2 are SGHRS and YFSETQ.

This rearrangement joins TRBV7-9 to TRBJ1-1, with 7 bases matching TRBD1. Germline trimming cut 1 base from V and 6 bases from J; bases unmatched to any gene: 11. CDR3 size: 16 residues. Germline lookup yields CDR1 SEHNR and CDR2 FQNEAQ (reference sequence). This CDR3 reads CASSLGLTGVWAEAFF. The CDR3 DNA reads TGTGCCAGCAGCTTAGGCCTTACAGGGGTATGGGCTGAAGCTTTCTTT.

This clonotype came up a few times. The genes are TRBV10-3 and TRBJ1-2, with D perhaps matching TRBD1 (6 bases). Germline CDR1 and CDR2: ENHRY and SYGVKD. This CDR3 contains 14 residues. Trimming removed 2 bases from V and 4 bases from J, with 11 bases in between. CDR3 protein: CAISESRGGYGYTF. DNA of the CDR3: TGTGCCATCAGTGAGAGCAGGGGAGGCTATGGCTACACCTTC.

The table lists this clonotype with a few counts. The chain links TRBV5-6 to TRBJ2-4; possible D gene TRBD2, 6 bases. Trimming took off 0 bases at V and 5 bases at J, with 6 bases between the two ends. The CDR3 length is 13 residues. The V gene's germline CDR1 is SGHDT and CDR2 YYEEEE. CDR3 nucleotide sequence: TGTGCCAGCAGCTTGGGGGGGGAAAACATTCAGTACTTC. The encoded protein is CASSLGGENIQYF.

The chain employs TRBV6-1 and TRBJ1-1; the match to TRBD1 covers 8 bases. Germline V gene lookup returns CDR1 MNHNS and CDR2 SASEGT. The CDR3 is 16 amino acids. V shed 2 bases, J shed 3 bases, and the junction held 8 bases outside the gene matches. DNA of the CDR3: TGTGCCAGCAGTGAAATCCCTGGGACAGGCCACACTGAAGCTTTCTTT. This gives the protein CASSEIPGTGHTEAFF.

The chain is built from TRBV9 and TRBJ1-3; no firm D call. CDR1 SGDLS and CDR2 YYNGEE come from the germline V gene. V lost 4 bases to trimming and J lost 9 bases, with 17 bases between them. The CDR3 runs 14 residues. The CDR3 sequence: CASSSRTAEGTIYF. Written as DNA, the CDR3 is TGTGCCAGCAGCTCCCGGACCGCGGAGGGCACCATATATTTT.

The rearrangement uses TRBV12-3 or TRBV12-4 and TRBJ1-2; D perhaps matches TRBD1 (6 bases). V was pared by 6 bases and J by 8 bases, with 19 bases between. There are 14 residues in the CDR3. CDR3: CASSRGQTIMGYTF. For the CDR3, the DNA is TGTGCCAGCAGCCGAGGACAGACCATAATGGGCTACACCTTC.

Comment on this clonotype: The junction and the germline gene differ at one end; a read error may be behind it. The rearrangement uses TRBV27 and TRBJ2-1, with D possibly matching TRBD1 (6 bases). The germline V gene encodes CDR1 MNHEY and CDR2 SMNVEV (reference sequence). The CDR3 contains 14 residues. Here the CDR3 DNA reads TGTGCCAGCAGGGACAGTAGCTCCTACATTGAGCAGTTCTTC. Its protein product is CASRDSSSYIEQFF.